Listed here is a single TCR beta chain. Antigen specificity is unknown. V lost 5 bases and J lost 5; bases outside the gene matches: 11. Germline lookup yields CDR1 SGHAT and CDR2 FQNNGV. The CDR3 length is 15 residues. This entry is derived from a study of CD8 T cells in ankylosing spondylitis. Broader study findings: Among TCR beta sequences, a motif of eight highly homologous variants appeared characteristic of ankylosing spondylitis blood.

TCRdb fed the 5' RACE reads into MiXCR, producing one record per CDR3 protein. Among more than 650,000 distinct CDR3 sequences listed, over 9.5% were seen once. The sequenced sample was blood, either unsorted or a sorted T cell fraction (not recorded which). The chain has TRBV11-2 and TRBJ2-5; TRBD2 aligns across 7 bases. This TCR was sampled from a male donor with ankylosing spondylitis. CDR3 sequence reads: CASSGAAGVRETQYF. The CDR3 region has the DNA TGTGCCAGCAGCGGGGCGGCGGGAGTCAGGGAGACCCAGTACTTC.